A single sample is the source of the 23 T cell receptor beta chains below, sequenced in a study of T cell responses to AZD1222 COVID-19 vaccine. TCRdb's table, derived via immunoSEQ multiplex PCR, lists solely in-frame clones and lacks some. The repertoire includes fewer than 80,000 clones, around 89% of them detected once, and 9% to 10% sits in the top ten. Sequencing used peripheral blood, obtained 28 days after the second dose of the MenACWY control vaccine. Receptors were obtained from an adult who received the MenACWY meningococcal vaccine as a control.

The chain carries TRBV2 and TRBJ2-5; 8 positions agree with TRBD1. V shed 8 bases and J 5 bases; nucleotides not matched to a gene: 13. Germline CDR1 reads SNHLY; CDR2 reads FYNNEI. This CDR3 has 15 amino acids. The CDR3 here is CASCVFGQGEETQYF. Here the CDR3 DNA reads TGTGCCAGCTGTGTTTTTGGACAGGGAGAGGAGACCCAGTACTTC.

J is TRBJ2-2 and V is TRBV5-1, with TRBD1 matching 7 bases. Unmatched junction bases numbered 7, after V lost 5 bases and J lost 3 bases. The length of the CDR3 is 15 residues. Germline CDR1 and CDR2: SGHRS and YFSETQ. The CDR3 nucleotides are TGCGCCAGCAGACGAACAGGGGTTGACACCGGGGAGCTGTTTTTT. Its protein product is CASRRTGVDTGELFF.

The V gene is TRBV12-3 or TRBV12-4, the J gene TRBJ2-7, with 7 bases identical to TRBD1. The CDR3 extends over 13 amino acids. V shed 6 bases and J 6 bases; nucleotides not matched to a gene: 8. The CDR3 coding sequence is TGTGCCAGCAGCCCGACAGGGCTCAGCGAGCAGTACTTC. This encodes CASSPTGLSEQYF.

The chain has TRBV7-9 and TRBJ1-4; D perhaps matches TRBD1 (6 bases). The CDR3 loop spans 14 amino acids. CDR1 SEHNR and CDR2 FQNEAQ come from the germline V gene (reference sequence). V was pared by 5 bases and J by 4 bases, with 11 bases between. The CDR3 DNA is TGTGCCAGCAGCCCACAGGGATTTAATGAAAAACTGTTTTTT. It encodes CASSPQGFNEKLFF.

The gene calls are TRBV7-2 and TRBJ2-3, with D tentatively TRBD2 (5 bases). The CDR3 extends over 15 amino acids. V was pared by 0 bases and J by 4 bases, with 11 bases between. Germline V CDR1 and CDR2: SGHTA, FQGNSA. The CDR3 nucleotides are TGTGCCAGCAGCTTAGCGGGGAGTGGCGCAGATACGCAGTATTTT. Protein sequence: CASSLAGSGADTQYF.

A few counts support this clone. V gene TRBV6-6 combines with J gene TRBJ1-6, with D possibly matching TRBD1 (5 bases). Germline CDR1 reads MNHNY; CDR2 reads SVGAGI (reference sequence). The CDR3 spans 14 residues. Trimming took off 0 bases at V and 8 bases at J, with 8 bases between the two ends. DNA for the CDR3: TGTGCCAGCAGTTACTCGGGGGTGGATTCACCCCTCCACTTT. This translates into CASSYSGVDSPLHF.

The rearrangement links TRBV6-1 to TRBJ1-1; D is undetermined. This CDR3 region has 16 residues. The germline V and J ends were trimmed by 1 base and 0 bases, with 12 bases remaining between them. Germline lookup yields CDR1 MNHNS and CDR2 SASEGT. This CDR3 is CASSEGVGPMNTEAFF. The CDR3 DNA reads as TGTGCCAGCAGTGAAGGTGTGGGCCCGATGAACACTGAAGCTTTCTTT.

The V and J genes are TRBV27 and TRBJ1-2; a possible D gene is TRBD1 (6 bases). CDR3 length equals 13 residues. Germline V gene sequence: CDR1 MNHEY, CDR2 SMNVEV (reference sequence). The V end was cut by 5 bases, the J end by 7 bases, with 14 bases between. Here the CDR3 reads CASSQQGSVGYTF. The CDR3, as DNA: TGTGCCAGCAGTCAACAGGGAAGTGTTGGCTACACCTTC.

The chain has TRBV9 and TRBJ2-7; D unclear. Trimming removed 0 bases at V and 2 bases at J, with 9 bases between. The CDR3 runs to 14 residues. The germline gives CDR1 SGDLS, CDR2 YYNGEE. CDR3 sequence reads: CASSVGPETYEQYF. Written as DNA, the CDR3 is TGTGCCAGCAGCGTAGGGCCTGAGACCTACGAGCAGTACTTC.

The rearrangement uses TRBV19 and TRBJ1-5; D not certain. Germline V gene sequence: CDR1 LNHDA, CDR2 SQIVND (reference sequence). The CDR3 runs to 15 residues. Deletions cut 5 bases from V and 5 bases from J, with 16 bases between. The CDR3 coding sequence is TGTGCCAGTAGTTCGGCAGGCCTGAGGGATCAGCCCCAGCATTTT. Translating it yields CASSSAGLRDQPQHF.

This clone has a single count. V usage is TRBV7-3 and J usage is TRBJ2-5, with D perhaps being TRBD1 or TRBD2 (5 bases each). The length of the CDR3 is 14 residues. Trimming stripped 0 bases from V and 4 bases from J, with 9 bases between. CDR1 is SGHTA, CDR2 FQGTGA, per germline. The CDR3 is CASSLTGTGETQYF. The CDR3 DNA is TGTGCCAGCAGCTTAACAGGGACGGGAGAGACCCAGTACTTC.

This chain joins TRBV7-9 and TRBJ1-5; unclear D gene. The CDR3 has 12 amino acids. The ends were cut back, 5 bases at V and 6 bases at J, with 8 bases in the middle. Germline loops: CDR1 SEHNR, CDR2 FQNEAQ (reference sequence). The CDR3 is CASSHLGQPQHF. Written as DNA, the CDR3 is TGTGCCAGCAGCCACTTGGGTCAGCCCCAGCATTTT.

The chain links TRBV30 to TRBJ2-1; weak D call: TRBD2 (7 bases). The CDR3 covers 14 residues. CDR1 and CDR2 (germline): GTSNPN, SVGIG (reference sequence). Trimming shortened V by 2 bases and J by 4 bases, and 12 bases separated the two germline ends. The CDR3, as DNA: TGTGCCTGGAGTAGGGGGGGGCAATACAATGAGCAGTTCTTC. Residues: CAWSRGGQYNEQFF.

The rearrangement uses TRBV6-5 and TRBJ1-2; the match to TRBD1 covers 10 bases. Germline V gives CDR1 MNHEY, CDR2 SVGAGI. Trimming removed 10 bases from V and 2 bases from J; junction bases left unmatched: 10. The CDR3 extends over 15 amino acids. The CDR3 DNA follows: TGTGCCACCTCGACAGGGGGCGGTGGGAACTATGGCTACACCTTC. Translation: CATSTGGGGNYGYTF.

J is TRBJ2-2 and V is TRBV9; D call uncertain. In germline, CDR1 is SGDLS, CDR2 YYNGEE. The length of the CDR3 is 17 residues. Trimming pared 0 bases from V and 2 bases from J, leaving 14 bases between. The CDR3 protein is CASSVGLWGTNTGELFF. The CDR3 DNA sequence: TGTGCCAGCAGCGTAGGTTTGTGGGGTACAAACACCGGGGAGCTGTTTTTT.

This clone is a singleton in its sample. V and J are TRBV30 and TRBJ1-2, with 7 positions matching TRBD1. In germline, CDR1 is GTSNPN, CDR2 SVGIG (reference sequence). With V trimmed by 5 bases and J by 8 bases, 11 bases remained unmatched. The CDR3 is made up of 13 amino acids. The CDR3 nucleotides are TGTGCCTGGTTTACAGGGGCCCCATACGGCTACACCTTC. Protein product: CAWFTGAPYGYTF.

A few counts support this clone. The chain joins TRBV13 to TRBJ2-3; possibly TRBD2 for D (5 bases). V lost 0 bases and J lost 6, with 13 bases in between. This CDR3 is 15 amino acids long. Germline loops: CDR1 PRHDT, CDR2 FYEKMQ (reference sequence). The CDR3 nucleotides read TGTGCCAGCAGCTTAGGAAATCTTGAGGGCGATACGCAGTATTTT. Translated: CASSLGNLEGDTQYF.

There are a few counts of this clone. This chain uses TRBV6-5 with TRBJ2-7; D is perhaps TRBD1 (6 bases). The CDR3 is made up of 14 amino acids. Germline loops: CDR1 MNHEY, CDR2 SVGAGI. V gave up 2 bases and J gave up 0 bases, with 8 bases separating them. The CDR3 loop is CASSYRTASYEQYF. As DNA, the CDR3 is TGTGCCAGCAGTTACCGGACAGCCTCCTACGAGCAGTACTTC.

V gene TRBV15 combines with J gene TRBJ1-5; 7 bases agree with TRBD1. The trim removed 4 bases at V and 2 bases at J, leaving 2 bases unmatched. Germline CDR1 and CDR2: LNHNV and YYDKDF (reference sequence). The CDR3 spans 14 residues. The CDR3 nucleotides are TGTGCCACCAGCACTGGGACAGGCAATCAGCCCCAGCATTTT. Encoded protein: CATSTGTGNQPQHF.

In nucleotides, the CDR3 is TGTGCCAGCTCACCGTGGACAGCGAACACCGGGGAGCTGTTTTTT. Protein product: CASSPWTANTGELFF. The chain uses TRBV18 and TRBJ2-2, with D perhaps TRBD1 (6 bases). The CDR3 is 15 amino acids. In germline, CDR1 is KGHSH, CDR2 LQKENI. Trimming took 3 bases from V and 0 from J, leaving 8 bases between them.

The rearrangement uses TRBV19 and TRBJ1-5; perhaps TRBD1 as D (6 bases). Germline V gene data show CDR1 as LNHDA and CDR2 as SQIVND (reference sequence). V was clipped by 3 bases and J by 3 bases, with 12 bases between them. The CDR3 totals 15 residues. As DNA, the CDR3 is TGTGCCAGTAGTATGGTGGCAGGGGTCAATCAGCCCCAGCATTTT. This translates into CASSMVAGVNQPQHF.

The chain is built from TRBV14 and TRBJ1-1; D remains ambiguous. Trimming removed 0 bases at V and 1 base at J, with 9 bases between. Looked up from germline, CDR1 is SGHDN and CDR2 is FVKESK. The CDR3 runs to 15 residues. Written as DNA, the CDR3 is TGTGCCAGCAGCCAAGATCAAAAGGAGAACACTGAAGCTTTCTTT. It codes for CASSQDQKENTEAFF.

Here the CDR3 reads CASSQDHRENEQFF. CDR3 DNA: TGCGCCAGCAGCCAAGATCACAGGGAAAATGAGCAGTTCTTC. The chain joins TRBV4-3 to TRBJ2-1; D may be TRBD1 (6 bases). V was cut by 0 bases and J by 7 bases, with 10 bases left in between. The germline CDR1 and CDR2 sequences are LGHNA and YSLEER. The CDR3 is made up of 14 amino acids.